Sequencing of this T cell receptor beta chain was carried out in a study of blood T cell repertoires in COVID-19. Generated by immunoSEQ multiplex PCR, the TCRdb table keeps only in-frame clones and is missing some. The sample shows about 240,000 clones, around 90% of them seen only once. The CDR3 has 16 amino acids. Germline CDR1 reads LGHNA; CDR2 reads YNFKEQ. V shed 0 bases, J shed 7 bases, and the junction held 10 bases outside the gene matches. J is TRBJ1-2 and V is TRBV4-2; 8 nucleotides line up with TRBD1. This receptor was taken from a man between 60 and 70 years old who had recovered from COVID-19. The sequencing input was peripheral blood. CDR3 DNA: TGTGCCAGCAGCCAAGAATTTGGGCAGGGGGCGGGTGGCTACACCTTC. This encodes CASSQEFGQGAGGYTF.